Given below is one T cell receptor beta chain in context. One end of the junction fails to match germline, which may point to a read error. This sample stems from a study of blood T cell repertoires in COVID-19. Study summary: Material from acute and convalescent COVID-19 was sourced from the United States, Italy and Spain. In each case, the material was cDNA or gDNA derived from T cells, B-cell-depleted T cells, or PBMCs.

In Seattle, patients joined the study during active infection and were tracked longitudinally. Germline assignment: CDR1 SGHTA and CDR2 FQGTGA. The CDR3 spans 14 residues. Original processing notes: By means of reference gene primer amplification, nucleated cell counts were estimated. Clones were sequenced by immunoSEQ multiplex PCR, and TCRdb holds only the in-frame ones, with some missing. That table supplies the V and J calls and clone size; D and trimming were determined from the DNA. In the table there are roughly 380,000 clones, approximately 91% of which are singletons. The chain has TRBV7-3 and TRBJ2-7; TRBD2 might be the D (6 bases). The receptor comes from a woman aged 40 to 50 with COVID-19, enrolled during active disease. The specimen sequenced was peripheral blood. The CDR3 DNA sequence: TGTGCCAGTAGCTTAGCGGAGAGTCCTTACGAGCAGTACTTC. Its translation is CASSLAESPYEQYF.